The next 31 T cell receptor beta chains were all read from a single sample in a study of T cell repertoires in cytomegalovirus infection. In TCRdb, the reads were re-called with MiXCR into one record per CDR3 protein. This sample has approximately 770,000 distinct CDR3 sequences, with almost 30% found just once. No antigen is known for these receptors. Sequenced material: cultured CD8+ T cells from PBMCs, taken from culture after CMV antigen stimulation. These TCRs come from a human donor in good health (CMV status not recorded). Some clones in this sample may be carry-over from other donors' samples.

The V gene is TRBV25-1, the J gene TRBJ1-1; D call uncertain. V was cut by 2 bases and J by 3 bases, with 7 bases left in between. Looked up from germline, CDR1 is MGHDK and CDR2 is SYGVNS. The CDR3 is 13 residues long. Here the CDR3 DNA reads TGTGCCAGCAGTGAAGGCCTTTACACTGAAGCTTTCTTT. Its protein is CASSEGLYTEAFF.

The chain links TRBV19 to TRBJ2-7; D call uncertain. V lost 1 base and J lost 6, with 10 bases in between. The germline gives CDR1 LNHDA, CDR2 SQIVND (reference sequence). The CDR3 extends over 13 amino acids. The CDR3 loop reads CASSIGGNSEQYV. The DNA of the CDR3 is TGTGCCAGTAGTATAGGAGGAAACTCCGAGCAGTACGTC.

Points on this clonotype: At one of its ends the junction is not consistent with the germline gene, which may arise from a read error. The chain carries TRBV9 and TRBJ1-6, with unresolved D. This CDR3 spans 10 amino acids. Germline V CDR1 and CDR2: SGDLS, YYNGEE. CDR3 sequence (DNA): TGTGCCAGCAGTCTATACCCCCCCCACTTT. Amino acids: CASSLYPPHF.

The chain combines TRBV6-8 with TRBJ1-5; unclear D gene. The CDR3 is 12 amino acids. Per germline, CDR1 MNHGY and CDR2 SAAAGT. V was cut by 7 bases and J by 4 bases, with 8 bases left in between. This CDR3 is CASTRLNQPQHF. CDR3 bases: TGTGCCAGCACCAGATTAAATCAGCCCCAGCATTTT.

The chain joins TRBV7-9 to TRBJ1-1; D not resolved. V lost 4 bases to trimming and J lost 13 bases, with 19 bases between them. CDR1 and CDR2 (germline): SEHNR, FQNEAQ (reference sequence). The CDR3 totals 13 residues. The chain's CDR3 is CASSSLGFLSDFF. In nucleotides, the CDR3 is TGTGCCAGCAGCTCATTAGGTTTCCTTAGTGATTTCTTT.

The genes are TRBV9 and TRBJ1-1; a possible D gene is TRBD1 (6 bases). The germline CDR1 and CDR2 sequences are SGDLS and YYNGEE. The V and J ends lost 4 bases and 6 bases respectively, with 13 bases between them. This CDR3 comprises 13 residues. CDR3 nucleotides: TGTGCCAGCAGCCCCACGGACAGCCCTGAAGCTTTCTTT. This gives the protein CASSPTDSPEAFF.

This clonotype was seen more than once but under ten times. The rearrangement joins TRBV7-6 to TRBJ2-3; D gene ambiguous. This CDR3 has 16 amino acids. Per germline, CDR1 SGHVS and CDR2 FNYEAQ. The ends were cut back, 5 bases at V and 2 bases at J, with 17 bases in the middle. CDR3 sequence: CASSLSPGPPTDTQYF. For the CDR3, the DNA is TGTGCCAGCAGCCTGTCCCCCGGGCCTCCCACAGATACGCAGTATTTT. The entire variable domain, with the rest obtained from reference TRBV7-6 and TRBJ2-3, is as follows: GAGVSQSPRYKVTKRGQDVALRCDPISGHVSLYWYRQALGQGPEFLTYFNYEAQQDKSGLPNDRFSAERPEGSISTLTIQRTEQRDSAMYRCASSLSPGPPTDTQYFGPGTRLTVL.

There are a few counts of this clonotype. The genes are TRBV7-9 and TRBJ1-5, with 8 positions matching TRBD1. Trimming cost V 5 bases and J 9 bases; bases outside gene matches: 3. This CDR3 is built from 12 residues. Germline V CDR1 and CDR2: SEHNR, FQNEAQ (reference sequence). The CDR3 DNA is TGTGCCAGCAGCGACAGGGGACTGCCCCAGCATTTT. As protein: CASSDRGLPQHF.

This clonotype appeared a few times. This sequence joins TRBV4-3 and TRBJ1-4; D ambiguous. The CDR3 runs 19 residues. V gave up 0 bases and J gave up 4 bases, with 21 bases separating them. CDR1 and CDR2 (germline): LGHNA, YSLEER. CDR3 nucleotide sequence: TGCGCCAGCAGCCAAGATCGGCGCTTGAACAGTCTGGATAATGAAAAACTGTTTTTT. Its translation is CASSQDRRLNSLDNEKLFF.

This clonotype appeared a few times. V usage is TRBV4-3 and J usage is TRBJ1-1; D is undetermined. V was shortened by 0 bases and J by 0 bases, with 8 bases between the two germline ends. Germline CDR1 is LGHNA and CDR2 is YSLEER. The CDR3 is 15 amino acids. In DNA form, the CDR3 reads TGCGCCAGCAGCCAAGATCCGACATTGAACACTGAAGCTTTCTTT. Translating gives CASSQDPTLNTEAFF.

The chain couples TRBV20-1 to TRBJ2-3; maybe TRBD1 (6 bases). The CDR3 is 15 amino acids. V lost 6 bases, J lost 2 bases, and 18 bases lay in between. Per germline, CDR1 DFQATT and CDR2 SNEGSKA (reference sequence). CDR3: CSAVKQGEDTDTQYF. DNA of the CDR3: TGCAGTGCAGTGAAACAGGGAGAGGACACAGATACGCAGTATTTT.

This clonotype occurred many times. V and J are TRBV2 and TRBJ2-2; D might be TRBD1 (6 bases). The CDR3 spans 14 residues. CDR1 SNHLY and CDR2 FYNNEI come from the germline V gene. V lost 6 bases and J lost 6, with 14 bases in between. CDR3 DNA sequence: TGTGCCAGCAGAGCTCTACAGGGTTCCGGGGAGCTGTTTTTT. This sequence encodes CASRALQGSGELFF. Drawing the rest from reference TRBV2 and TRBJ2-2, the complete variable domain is EPEVTQTPSHQVTQMGQEVILRCVPISNHLYFYWYRQILGQKVEFLVSFYNNEISEKSEIFDDQFSVERPDGSNFTLKIRSTKLEDSAMYFCASRALQGSGELFFGEGSRLTVL.

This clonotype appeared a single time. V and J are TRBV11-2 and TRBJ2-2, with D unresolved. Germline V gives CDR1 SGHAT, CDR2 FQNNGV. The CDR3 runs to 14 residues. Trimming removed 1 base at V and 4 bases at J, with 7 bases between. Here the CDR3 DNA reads TGTGCCAGCAGCTTAGGAATTAGCACCGGGGAGCTGTTTTTT. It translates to CASSLGISTGELFF.

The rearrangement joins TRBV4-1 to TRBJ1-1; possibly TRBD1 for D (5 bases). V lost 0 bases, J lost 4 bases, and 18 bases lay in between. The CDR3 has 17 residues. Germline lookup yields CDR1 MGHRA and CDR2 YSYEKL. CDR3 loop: CASSQEGHGATATEAFF. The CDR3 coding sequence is TGCGCCAGCAGCCAAGAAGGTCATGGGGCAACCGCCACTGAAGCTTTCTTT.

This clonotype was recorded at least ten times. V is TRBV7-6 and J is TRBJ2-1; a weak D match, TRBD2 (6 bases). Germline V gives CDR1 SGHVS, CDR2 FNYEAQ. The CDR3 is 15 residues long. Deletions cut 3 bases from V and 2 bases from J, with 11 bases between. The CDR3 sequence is CASSFGRGPYNEQFF. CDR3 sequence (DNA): TGTGCCAGCAGCTTCGGGCGGGGTCCCTACAATGAGCAGTTCTTC.

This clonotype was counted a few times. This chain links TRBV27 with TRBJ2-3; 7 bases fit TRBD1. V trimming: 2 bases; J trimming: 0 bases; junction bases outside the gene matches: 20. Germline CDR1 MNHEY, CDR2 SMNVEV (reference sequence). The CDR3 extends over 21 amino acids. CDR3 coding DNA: TGTGCCAGCAGTTTAATCCGTCCGGGACAGATTTATGTTGGTAGCACAGATACGCAGTATTTT. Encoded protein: CASSLIRPGQIYVGSTDTQYF.

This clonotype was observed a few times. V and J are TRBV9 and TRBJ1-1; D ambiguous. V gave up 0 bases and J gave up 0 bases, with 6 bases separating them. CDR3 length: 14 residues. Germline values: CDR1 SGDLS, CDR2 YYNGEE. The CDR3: CASSVASMNTEAFF. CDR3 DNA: TGTGCCAGCAGCGTAGCTTCAATGAACACTGAAGCTTTCTTT.

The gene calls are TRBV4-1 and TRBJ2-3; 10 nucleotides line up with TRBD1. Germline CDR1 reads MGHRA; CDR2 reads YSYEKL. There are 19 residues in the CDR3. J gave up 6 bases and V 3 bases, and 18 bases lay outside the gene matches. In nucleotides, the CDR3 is TGCGCCAGCAGCCAGATCGGACAGGGGGAATTTGCGCATGGTGATACGCAGTATTTT. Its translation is CASSQIGQGEFAHGDTQYF.

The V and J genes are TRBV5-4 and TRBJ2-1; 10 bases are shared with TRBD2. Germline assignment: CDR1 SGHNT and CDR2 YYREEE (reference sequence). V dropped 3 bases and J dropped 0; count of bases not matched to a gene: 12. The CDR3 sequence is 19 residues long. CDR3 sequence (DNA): TGTGCCAGCAGCTACCCCGGGACTAGCGTCGATGGCTCCTACAATGAGCAGTTCTTC. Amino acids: CASSYPGTSVDGSYNEQFF.

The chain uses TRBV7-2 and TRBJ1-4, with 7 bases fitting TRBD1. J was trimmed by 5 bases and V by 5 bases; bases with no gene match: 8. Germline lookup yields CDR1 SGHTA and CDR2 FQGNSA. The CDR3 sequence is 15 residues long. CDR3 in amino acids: CASSGETGLNEKLFF. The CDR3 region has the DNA TGTGCCAGCAGCGGGGAGACAGGGTTGAATGAAAAACTGTTTTTT.

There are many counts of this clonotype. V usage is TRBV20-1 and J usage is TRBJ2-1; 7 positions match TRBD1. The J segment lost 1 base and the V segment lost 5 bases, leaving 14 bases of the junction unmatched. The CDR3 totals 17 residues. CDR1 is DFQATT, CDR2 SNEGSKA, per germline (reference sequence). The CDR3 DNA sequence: TGCAGTGCTTCTAACCGGGACAGAATTTTATCCTACAATGAGCAGTTCTTC. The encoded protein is CSASNRDRILSYNEQFF.

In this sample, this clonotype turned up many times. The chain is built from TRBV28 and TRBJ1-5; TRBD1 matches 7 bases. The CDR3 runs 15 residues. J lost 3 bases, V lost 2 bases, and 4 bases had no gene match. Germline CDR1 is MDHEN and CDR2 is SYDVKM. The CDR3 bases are TGTGCCAGCAGTTTAGACAGGGCAATCAATCAGCCCCAGCATTTT. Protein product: CASSLDRAINQPQHF.

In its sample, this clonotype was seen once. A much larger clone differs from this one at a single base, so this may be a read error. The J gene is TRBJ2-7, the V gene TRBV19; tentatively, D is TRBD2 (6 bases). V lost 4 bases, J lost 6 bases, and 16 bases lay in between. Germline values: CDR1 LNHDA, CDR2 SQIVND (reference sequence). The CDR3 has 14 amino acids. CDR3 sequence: CASSKGLTACEQYF. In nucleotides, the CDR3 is TGTGCCAGTAGTAAGGGACTCACGGCCTGCGAGCAGTACTTC.

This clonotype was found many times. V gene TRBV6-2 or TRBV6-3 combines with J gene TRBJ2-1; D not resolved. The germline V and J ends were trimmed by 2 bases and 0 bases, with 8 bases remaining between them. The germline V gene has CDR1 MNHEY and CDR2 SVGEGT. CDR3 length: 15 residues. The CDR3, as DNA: TGTGCCAGCAGTTACGCCAGGAGCTCCTACAATGAGCAGTTCTTC. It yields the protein CASSYARSSYNEQFF.

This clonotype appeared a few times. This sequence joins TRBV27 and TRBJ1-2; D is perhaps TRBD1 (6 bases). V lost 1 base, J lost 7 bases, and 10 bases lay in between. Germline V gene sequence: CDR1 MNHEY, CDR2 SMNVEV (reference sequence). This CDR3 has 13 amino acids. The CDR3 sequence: CASSLWGGSGYTF. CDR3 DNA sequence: TGTGCCAGCAGTTTATGGGGGGGCTCTGGCTACACCTTC.

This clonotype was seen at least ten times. The CDR3 protein is CASSVGRGTEAFF. For the CDR3, the DNA is TGTGCCAGCAGCGTAGGCAGGGGCACTGAAGCTTTCTTT. The V gene is TRBV9, the J gene TRBJ1-1; a weak D match, TRBD1 (6 bases). Germline CDR1 and CDR2: SGDLS and YYNGEE. V lost 0 bases and J lost 4, with 7 bases in between. The CDR3 sequence is 13 residues long.

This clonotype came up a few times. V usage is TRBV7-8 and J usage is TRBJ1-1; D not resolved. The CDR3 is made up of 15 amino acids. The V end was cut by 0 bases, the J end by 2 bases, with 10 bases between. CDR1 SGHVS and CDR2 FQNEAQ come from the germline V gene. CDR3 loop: CASSLAGRENTEAFF. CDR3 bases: TGTGCCAGCAGCTTAGCGGGGAGGGAAAACACTGAAGCTTTCTTT.

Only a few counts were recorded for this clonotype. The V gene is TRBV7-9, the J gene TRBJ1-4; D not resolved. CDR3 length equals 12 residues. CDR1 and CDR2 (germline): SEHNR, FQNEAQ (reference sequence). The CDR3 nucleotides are TGTGCAACAAGCTGGGCAGACAAAAAACTGTTTTTT. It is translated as CATSWADKKLFF.

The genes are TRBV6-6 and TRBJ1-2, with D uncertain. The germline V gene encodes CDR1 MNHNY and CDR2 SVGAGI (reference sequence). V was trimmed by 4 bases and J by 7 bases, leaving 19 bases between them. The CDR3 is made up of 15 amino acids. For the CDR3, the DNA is TGTGCCAGCAGTTTCGTAGGACCCTCAGAACGTGGCTACACCTTC. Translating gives CASSFVGPSERGYTF.

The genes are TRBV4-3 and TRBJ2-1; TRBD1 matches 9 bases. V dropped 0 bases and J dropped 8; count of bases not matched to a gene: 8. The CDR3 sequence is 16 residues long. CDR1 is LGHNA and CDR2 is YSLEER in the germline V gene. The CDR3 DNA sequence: TGCGCCAGCAGCCAAGACCCGGGACAGGGTTCTTATGAGCAGTTCTTC. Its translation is CASSQDPGQGSYEQFF.

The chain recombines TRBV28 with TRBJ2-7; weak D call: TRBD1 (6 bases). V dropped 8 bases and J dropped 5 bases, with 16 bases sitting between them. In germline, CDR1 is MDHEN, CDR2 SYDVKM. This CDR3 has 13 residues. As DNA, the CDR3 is TGTGCCAGCTCTATCGGAACAGGGCACGAGCAGTACGTC. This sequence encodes CASSIGTGHEQYV.